Included here is one TCR beta chain sequence, with context. The entry originates in a study of blood T cells in healthy people across ages. Germline V lookup: CDR1 DFQATT, CDR2 SNEGSKA (reference sequence). V shed 6 bases and J shed 5 bases, with 16 bases lying between them. This CDR3 region has 13 residues. A second PCR of roughly 6 to 12 cycles used a sample-barcoded 5' primer and a J-beta primer mix. One entry per CDR3 protein, called by TCRdb with MiXCR from the 5' RACE reads. The sample consists of about 1.7 million distinct CDR3 sequences, under 30% of them appearing once. No fewer than 7 million PBMCs went into each sample.

The sequence was obtained from a woman aged 25 to 39 in good health. This chain connects TRBV20-1 to TRBJ1-1, with D tentatively TRBD1 (5 bases). Specimen: blood. CDR3 loop: CSATQGRETEAFF. DNA for the CDR3: TGCAGTGCCACCCAGGGTCGGGAGACTGAAGCTTTCTTT.